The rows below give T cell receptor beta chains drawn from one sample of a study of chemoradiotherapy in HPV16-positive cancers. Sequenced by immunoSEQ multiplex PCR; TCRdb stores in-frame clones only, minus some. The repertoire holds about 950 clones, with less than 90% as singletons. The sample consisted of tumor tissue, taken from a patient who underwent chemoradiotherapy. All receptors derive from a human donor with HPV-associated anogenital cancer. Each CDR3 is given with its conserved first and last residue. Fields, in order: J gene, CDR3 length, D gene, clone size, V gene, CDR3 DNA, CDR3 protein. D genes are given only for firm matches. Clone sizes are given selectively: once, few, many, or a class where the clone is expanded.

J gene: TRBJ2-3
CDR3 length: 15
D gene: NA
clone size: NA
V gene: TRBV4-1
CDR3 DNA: TGCGCCAGCAGCCTTTCCGGCGGGTTCACAGATACGCAGTATTTT
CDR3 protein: CASSLSGGFTDTQYF

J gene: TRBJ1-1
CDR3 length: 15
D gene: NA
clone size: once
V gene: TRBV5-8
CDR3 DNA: TGTGCCAGCAGCTTGGTCGGGGGCCGAGACACTGAAGCTTTCTTT
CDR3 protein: CASSLVGGRDTEAFF

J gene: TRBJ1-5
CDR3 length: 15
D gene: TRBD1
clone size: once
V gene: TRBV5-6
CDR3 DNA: TGTGCCAGCAGCAAGACAGGGGTAAGCAATCAGCCCCAGCATTTT
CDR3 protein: CASSKTGVSNQPQHF

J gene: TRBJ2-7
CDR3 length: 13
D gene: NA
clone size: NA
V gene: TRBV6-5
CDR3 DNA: TGTGCCAGCAGTCCGCCGGGAGACACGAAGCAGTACTTC
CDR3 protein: CASSPPGDTKQYF

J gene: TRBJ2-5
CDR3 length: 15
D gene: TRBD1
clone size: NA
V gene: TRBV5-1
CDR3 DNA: TGCGCCAGCAGCCAGGTTGGACAGGCCCAAGAGACCCAGTACTTC
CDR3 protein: CASSQVGQAQETQYF

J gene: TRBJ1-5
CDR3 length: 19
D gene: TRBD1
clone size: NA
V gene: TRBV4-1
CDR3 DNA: TGCGCCAGCAGCCAAGAGTATCGGGTGGGACAGGGGGCAGGTCAGCCCCAGCATTTT
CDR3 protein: CASSQEYRVGQGAGQPQHF

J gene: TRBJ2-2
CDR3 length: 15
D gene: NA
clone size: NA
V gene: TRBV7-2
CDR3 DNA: TGTGCCAGCAGCTTCGGTGGGAGTAACACCGGGGAGCTGTTTTTT
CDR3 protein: CASSFGGSNTGELFF

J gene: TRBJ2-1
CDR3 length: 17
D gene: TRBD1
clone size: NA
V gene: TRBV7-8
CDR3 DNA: TGTGCCAGCATTCCCGGGACAGTTAACCACCCCTACAATGAGCAGTTCTTC
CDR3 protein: CASIPGTVNHPYNEQFF

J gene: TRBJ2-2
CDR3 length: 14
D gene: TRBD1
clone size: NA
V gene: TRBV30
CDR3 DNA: TGTGCCGCACCGAGCGCAGGGGGCACCGGGGAGCTGTTTTTT
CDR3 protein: CAAPSAGGTGELFF

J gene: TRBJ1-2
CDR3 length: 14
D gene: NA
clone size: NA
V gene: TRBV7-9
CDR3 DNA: TGTGCCAGCAGCAACCTGACGGCCGGTGGAGGCTACACCTTC
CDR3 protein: CASSNLTAGGGYTF

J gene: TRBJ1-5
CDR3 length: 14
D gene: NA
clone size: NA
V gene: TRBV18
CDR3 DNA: TGTGCCAGCTCACCGGATGCAGGGGATCAGCCCCAGCATTTT
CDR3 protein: CASSPDAGDQPQHF

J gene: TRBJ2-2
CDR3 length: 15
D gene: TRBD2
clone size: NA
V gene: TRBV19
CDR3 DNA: TGTGCCAGTAGTTTAGCGGGGGCCCGCGGCGGGGAGCTGTTTTTT
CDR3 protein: CASSLAGARGGELFF

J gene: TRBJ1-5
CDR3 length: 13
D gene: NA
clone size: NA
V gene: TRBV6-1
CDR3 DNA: TGTGCCAGCAGTGACGGCGGGAATCAGCCCCAGCATTTT
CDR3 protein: CASSDGGNQPQHF

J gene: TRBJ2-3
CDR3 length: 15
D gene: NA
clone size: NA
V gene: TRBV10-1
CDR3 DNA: TGCGCCAGTAAGGGGGGGGGCGGCAGCACAGATACGCAGTATTTT
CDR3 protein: CASKGGGGSTDTQYF

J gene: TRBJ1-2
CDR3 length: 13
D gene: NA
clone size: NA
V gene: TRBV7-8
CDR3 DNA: TGTGCCAGCAGCATCCAGAAGGAGTACGGCTACACCTTC
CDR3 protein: CASSIQKEYGYTF